The next 26 T cell receptor beta chains were all read from a single sample in a study of metastatic and nonmetastatic thyroid tumors (dated by TCRdb to the early 2020s). Before undergoing thyroid surgery, none of the patients had been given any kind of treatment. The protocol used for the library was PCR. Sequencing relied on an Illumina HiSeq 4000. TCRdb trimmed the raw reads at Q25, called clones with MiXCR and kept productive beta chains. The sample table contains approximately 41,000 clones; only one count was recorded for less than 25% of them. Roughly 15% of the sample rests with the top ten. The sequencing sample was made of tumor tissue. Source of these receptors: a female donor with papillary thyroid cancer or a benign thyroid nodule (not recorded which). Some clones in this sample may be carry-over from other donors' samples.

Many counts were recorded for this clone. V and J are TRBV6-1 and TRBJ2-1; 8 bases agree with TRBD2. This CDR3 spans 14 amino acids. J lost 10 bases, V lost 5 bases, and 10 bases had no gene match. CDR1 is MNHNS and CDR2 is SASEGT in the germline V gene. Written as DNA, the CDR3 is TGTGCCAGCAGTCGCCTTACTGCGGGGGGCGAGCAGTTCTTC. Its translation: CASSRLTAGGEQFF.

This clone was seen many times. This rearrangement joins TRBV7-9 to TRBJ2-6; the D is unclear. Germline CDR1 is SEHNR and CDR2 is FQNEAQ (reference sequence). This CDR3 is 15 amino acids long. V was pared by 2 bases and J by 0 bases, with 5 bases between. The CDR3 loop reads CASSLRISGANVLTF. The CDR3, as DNA: TGTGCCAGCAGCTTAAGGATCTCTGGGGCCAACGTCCTGACTTTC.

The V gene is TRBV6-1, the J gene TRBJ2-3; D unclear. There are 12 residues in the CDR3. Looked up from germline, CDR1 is MNHNS and CDR2 is SASEGT. V lost 5 bases and J lost 9, with 12 bases in between. The CDR3 sequence: CASSCSQQTQYF. In DNA form, the CDR3 reads TGTGCCAGCAGTTGTTCGCAGCAGACGCAGTATTTT.

In this sample, this clone turned up many times. The chain recombines TRBV4-1 with TRBJ2-4, with D perhaps matching TRBD1 or TRBD2 (5 bases each). Germline lookup yields CDR1 MGHRA and CDR2 YSYEKL. V lost 2 bases and J lost 8, with 16 bases in between. This CDR3 contains 15 residues. This chain's CDR3 is CASSQTGPSPHIQYF. CDR3 DNA: TGCGCCAGCAGCCAAACGGGACCTAGCCCGCACATTCAGTACTTC.

This clone was seen more than once but under ten times. The V and J genes are TRBV19 and TRBJ1-3, with a weak D call TRBD1 (5 bases). The germline gives CDR1 LNHDA, CDR2 SQIVND (reference sequence). The length of the CDR3 is 15 residues. V lost 3 bases to trimming and J lost 0 bases, with 9 bases between them. The CDR3 nucleotides are TGTGCCAGTAGTATTTCGGGGACCTCTGGAAACACCATATATTTT. Protein: CASSISGTSGNTIYF.

V is TRBV6-1 and J is TRBJ1-1, with TRBD1 as a possible D gene (5 bases). This CDR3 contains 13 residues. Germline CDR1 MNHNS, CDR2 SASEGT. CDR3 nucleotide sequence: TGTGCTATCAGCCGGGGCCCATGCACTGAAGCTTTCTTT. Translation: CAISRGPCTEAFF.

V usage is TRBV6-1 and J usage is TRBJ1-5; D not resolved. From germline, CDR1 is MNHNS and CDR2 SASEGT. Trimming shortened V by 10 bases and J by 0 bases, and 7 bases separated the two germline ends. The CDR3 consists of 12 residues. CDR3 region: CATESSNQPQHF. For the CDR3, the DNA is TGTGCCACCGAATCTAGCAATCAGCCCCAGCATTTT.

This clone has a handful of counts. A read error may produce the germline difference seen at one junction end. This chain uses TRBV6-4 with TRBJ1-2; 9 bases map to TRBD1. CDR3 size: 17 residues. CDR1 and CDR2 from the germline V gene are MRHNA and SNTAGT. CDR3 DNA sequence: TGTACCAGCAGTGACGGGACAGGGATCGATACTAACTATGGCTACACCTTC. Residues: CTSSDGTGIDTNYGYTF.

This clone was detected only a few times. The CDR3 reads CASRGQGAKNIQYF. CDR3 DNA sequence: TGTGCCAGCAGGGGACAGGGAGCCAAAAACATTCAGTACTTC. The rearrangement links TRBV25-1 to TRBJ2-4; 9 bases are a match to TRBD1. Trimming at V came to 6 bases and at J to 0 bases, leaving 0 bases not matched to a gene. Germline loops: CDR1 MGHDK, CDR2 SYGVNS. The CDR3 covers 14 residues.

This clone has more than one count but fewer than ten. A much larger clone is a single base away; this may be a read error. V usage is TRBV6-4 and J usage is TRBJ2-2; D gene ambiguous. The V gene's germline CDR1 is MRHNA and CDR2 SNTAGT. The CDR3 is 13 amino acids. The CDR3 sequence is CSSSSGNTGELFF. The DNA for the CDR3 is TGTTCCAGCAGTAGTGGTAACACCGGGGAGCTGTTTTTT.

Only a few counts were recorded for this clone. One end of the junction does not line up with germline, which may come from a read error. The chain recombines TRBV6-2 or TRBV6-3 with TRBJ2-2; D is possibly TRBD2 (5 bases). The CDR3 runs 14 residues. Looked up from germline, CDR1 is MNHEY and CDR2 is SVGEGT. The CDR3 nucleotides are TGTGCCAGCAGTTGGCGGGTGCACACCTGGGAGCTGTTTTTT. This sequence encodes CASSWRVHTWELFF.

Ten or more counts support this clone. The chain is built from TRBV24-1 and TRBJ2-2; 9 positions agree with TRBD2. The germline CDR1 and CDR2 sequences are KGHDR and SFDVKD. This CDR3 has 17 residues. The V and J ends lost 3 bases and 0 bases, in that order; junction bases with no gene match: 4. CDR3 sequence: CATSDMTSGTNTGELFF. CDR3 DNA: TGTGCCACCAGTGATATGACTAGCGGTACGAACACCGGGGAGCTGTTTTTT.

This clone was seen a few times. At one of its ends the junction is not consistent with the germline gene, which may arise from a read error. CDR3 DNA sequence: TGCGCCAGCAGTGTAAGGAAAGGGGACGAGCGGTACTTC. It specifies CASSVRKGDERYF. V is TRBV10-1 and J is TRBJ2-7, with D perhaps being TRBD1 or TRBD2 (5 bases each). Germline CDR1 WNHNN, CDR2 SYGVQD (reference sequence). The CDR3 runs 13 residues.

The V gene is TRBV11-2, the J gene TRBJ2-3; 8 bases match TRBD2. CDR1 is SGHAT and CDR2 is FQNNGV in the germline V gene. Losses at the gene ends were 0 bases for V and 12 bases for J; bases not matched to a gene: 14. The CDR3 contains 16 residues. The CDR3 sequence: CASSLDIVGVRTSQYF. CDR3 bases: TGTGCCAGCAGCTTAGATATAGTTGGCGTTCGGACTAGCCAGTATTTT.

This chain uses TRBV5-6 with TRBJ1-4; tentatively, D is TRBD1 (6 bases). Per germline, CDR1 SGHDT and CDR2 YYEEEE. This CDR3 comprises 15 residues. V was clipped by 4 bases and J by 4 bases, with 14 bases between them. In nucleotides, the CDR3 is TGTGCCAGCAGCATCCTGACAGGCAATAATGAAAAACTGTTTTTT. Its protein product is CASSILTGNNEKLFF. The full variable domain, completed using reference TRBV5-6 and TRBJ1-4, is DAGVTQSPTHLIKTRGQQVTLRCSPKSGHDTVSWYQQALGQGPQFIFQYYEEEERQRGNFPDRFSGHQFPNYSSELNVNALLLGDSALYLCASSILTGNNEKLFFGSGTQLSVL.

The gene calls are TRBV11-3 and TRBJ2-7, with a possible D match to TRBD1 (6 bases). This CDR3 is 14 amino acids long. In germline, CDR1 is SGHNT, CDR2 YENEEA. The ends were cut back, 5 bases at V and 6 bases at J, with 17 bases in the middle. DNA for the CDR3: TGTGCCAGCAGCCCAGGGGCAGGTTCTCGCGAGCAGTACTTC. Its translation: CASSPGAGSREQYF.

The chain recombines TRBV27 with TRBJ2-7, with D unresolved. The CDR3 contains 16 residues. V lost 2 bases to trimming and J lost 6 bases, with 20 bases between them. Germline V gene lookup returns CDR1 MNHEY and CDR2 SMNVEV (reference sequence). CDR3 coding DNA: TGTGCCAGCAGTTTAAGCCCAGGTGTTCATCTCTGCGAGCAGTACTTC. Translation gives CASSLSPGVHLCEQYF.

This clone was counted at least ten times. The gene calls are TRBV2 and TRBJ2-3; D unresolved. Trimming took off 11 bases at V and 1 base at J, with 16 bases between the two ends. Germline V lookup: CDR1 SNHLY, CDR2 FYNNEI. The CDR3 has 14 amino acids. In nucleotides, the CDR3 is TGTGCCGGAGCCATCAAGTCTGGCACAGATACGCAGTATTTT. Translated, it gives CAGAIKSGTDTQYF.

This clone was detected many times. The V call is TRBV20-1, the J call TRBJ2-2; a possible D gene is TRBD1 (8 bases). The V and J ends lost 6 bases and 6 bases respectively, with 20 bases between them. The CDR3 has 15 amino acids. Germline lookup yields CDR1 DFQATT and CDR2 SNEGSKA (reference sequence). The CDR3 spells CSASRYRGGSGELFF. DNA for the CDR3: TGCAGTGCATCACGATACAGGGGGGGGTCCGGGGAGCTGTTTTTT.

As DNA, the CDR3 is TGTGCCAGCAGTTTATCGATACAGGGAAGCGGCTACACCTTC. Protein: CASSLSIQGSGYTF. J is TRBJ1-2 and V is TRBV27; D possibly corresponds to TRBD1 (6 bases). Trimming cost V 0 bases and J 8 bases, with 13 bases left between them. Germline loops: CDR1 MNHEY, CDR2 SMNVEV (reference sequence). The CDR3 has 14 amino acids.

This clone was observed once. The junction does not match germline at one end; this may be a read error. The sample has other DNA sequences that encode this CDR3 too. The CDR3: CASSVDPGGNNSPLHF. The CDR3 DNA reads as TGCGCCAGCAGCGTAGATCCAGGAGGGAACAATTCACCCCTCCACTTT. The chain uses TRBV9 and TRBJ1-6; no clear D gene. The CDR3 is 16 residues long. The germline CDR1 and CDR2 sequences are SGDLS and YYNGEE.

This rearrangement joins TRBV20-1 to TRBJ2-7; D possibly matches TRBD1 or TRBD2 (6 bases each). Germline CDR1 is DFQATT and CDR2 is SNEGSKA (reference sequence). V was pared by 0 bases and J by 3 bases, with 15 bases between. The CDR3 is made up of 15 amino acids. The CDR3 here is CSARDSGGPFYEQYF. The CDR3 DNA is TGCAGTGCTAGAGATTCCGGGGGCCCTTTCTACGAGCAGTACTTC.

This chain links TRBV3-1 with TRBJ2-5; D gene unclear. Germline V gene data show CDR1 as LGHDT and CDR2 as YNNKEL (reference sequence). CDR3 length: 12 residues. V shed 1 base and J shed 5 bases, with 5 bases lying between them. CDR3 coding DNA: TGTGCCAGCAGCCAAGCTGAGGAGACCCAGTACTTC. It encodes CASSQAEETQYF.

This clone has a count of ten or more. Additional DNA sequences in this sample encode the identical CDR3. This chain joins TRBV7-9 and TRBJ2-7; D is ambiguous. There are 12 residues in the CDR3. Germline V CDR1 and CDR2: SEHNR, FQNEAQ (reference sequence). The ends were cut back, 1 base at V and 6 bases at J, with 7 bases in the middle. CDR3 bases: TGTGCCAGCAGCTTAGTGGGTAGCGAGCAGTACTTC. Its protein is CASSLVGSEQYF.

At least ten counts were recorded for this clone. This chain uses TRBV7-8 with TRBJ2-5, with 9 bases that match TRBD2. The J segment lost 1 base and the V segment lost 2 bases, leaving 2 bases of the junction unmatched. CDR1 is SGHVS, CDR2 FQNEAQ, per germline. The length of the CDR3 is 15 residues. CDR3 coding DNA: TGTGCCAGCAGCTTACTAGCGGGGACCCAAGAGACCCAGTACTTC. It encodes CASSLLAGTQETQYF.

This clone has just a few counts. The junction shows a germline mismatch at one end, possibly a read error. This chain connects TRBV6-5 to TRBJ2-7; 7 bases match TRBD1. The CDR3 loop spans 15 amino acids. Germline lookup yields CDR1 MNHEY and CDR2 SVGAGI. The CDR3 nucleotides read TGTGCCAGCAGGTACTTACAGGGGACGAACTACGAGCAGTACTTC. Amino acids: CASRYLQGTNYEQYF.